The clone carrying this T cell receptor beta chain was seen a few times. Its antigen is not known. Libraries of TCR beta came from quantitative 5'-RACE with molecular barcodes. TCRdb reprocessed the 5' RACE reads via MiXCR and lists one record per CDR3 protein. The profile covers approximately 350,000 distinct CDR3 sequences, with around 15% appearing a single time and roughly 0.99% taken by the ten largest. This sample is part of a study of CD8 T cells in ankylosing spondylitis. Findings and caveats of the study: As reported, disease-linked clones showed significant enrichment in matched ankylosing spondylitis synovial fluid. Prior work had noted some motif variants in reactive arthritis blood and synovial fluid. Disease-associated clones were CD8+ and fairly uncommon in peripheral blood.

The receptor's source is a male donor with ankylosing spondylitis or in good health (not recorded which). Input material: blood, either unsorted or a sorted T cell fraction (not recorded which).

CDR3 bases: TGCGCCAGCAGCTTGGGCACGCCTAACACCGGGGAGCTGTTTTTT. Its protein product is CASSLGTPNTGELFF. The chain links TRBV5-1 to TRBJ2-2; no firm D call. CDR1 and CDR2 (germline): SGHRS, YFSETQ. The CDR3 length is 15 residues. Trimming left V 0 bases short and J 2 bases short, with 8 bases between.